This passage covers 30 T cell receptor beta chains from one sample sequenced in a study of T cells in Graves' hyperthyroidism and ophthalmopathy. It was RNA transcripts that yielded the amplified TCR beta CDR3 regions. Carried out on the TCR CDR3, a first-round RT-PCR used the HTBI primer set. TCRdb recomputed calls from the multiplex PCR reads with MiXCR, one row per CDR3 protein. The sample has 500,000 to 750,000 distinct CDR3 sequences, approximately 14% seen once. The specimen sequenced was blood. Every receptor here comes from a young woman with Graves' hyperthyroidism.

There are many counts of this clonotype. This rearrangement joins TRBV30 to TRBJ1-1; 9 nucleotides match TRBD1. The CDR3 totals 15 residues. V trimming: 2 bases; J trimming: 3 bases; junction bases outside the gene matches: 7. Looked up from germline, CDR1 is GTSNPN and CDR2 is SVGIG (reference sequence). CDR3 region: CAWSNGDRVDTEAFF. CDR3 DNA: TGTGCCTGGAGTAATGGGGACAGGGTTGACACTGAAGCTTTCTTT.

This clonotype was picked up many times. The rearrangement links TRBV13 to TRBJ2-1; TRBD2 matches 10 bases. CDR1 and CDR2 (germline): PRHDT, FYEKMQ (reference sequence). Trimming cost V 6 bases and J 7 bases; bases outside gene matches: 12. This CDR3 contains 16 residues. CDR3 loop: CASSFTLAGAGNEQFF. The CDR3 nucleotides read TGTGCCAGCAGTTTCACGCTAGCGGGAGCGGGGAATGAGCAGTTCTTC.

Many counts were recorded for this clonotype. The V gene is TRBV7-2, the J gene TRBJ2-3; a weak D match, TRBD2 (6 bases). This CDR3 has 15 amino acids. Per the germline V gene, CDR1 is SGHTA and CDR2 is FQGNSA. Trimming shortened V by 3 bases and J by 1 base, and 11 bases separated the two germline ends. CDR3 amino acids: CASSFEQRGTDTQYF. For the CDR3, the DNA is TGTGCCAGCAGCTTTGAACAGCGGGGCACAGATACGCAGTATTTT.

The chain uses TRBV3-1 and TRBJ2-7, with 9 positions matching TRBD1. V trimming: 3 bases; J trimming: 4 bases; junction bases outside the gene matches: 7. CDR1 LGHDT and CDR2 YNNKEL come from the germline V gene (reference sequence). The CDR3 totals 15 residues. CDR3 nucleotides: TGTGCCAGCAGCCAGCACAGACAGGGGGGGTACGAGCAGTACTTC. Its protein product is CASSQHRQGGYEQYF.

This clonotype was counted at least ten times. The V call is TRBV2, the J call TRBJ1-2; D remains ambiguous. CDR3 length: 13 amino acids. Per germline, CDR1 SNHLY and CDR2 FYNNEI. The V and J ends lost 3 bases and 4 bases respectively, with 9 bases between them. In DNA form, the CDR3 reads TGTGCCAGCAGTGACTTACTCGGCTATGGCTACACCTTC. It specifies CASSDLLGYGYTF.

This clonotype was found a few times. V is TRBV30 and J is TRBJ1-5; TRBD1 might be the D (6 bases). CDR3 length: 16 residues. With 3 bases removed from V and 6 bases from J, the gap between germline ends came to 21 bases. Germline values: CDR1 GTSNPN, CDR2 SVGIG (reference sequence). CDR3 coding DNA: TGTGCCTGGAGCGACTTTCCCCGGCAGGGGCCTCAGCCCCAGCATTTT. Encoded protein: CAWSDFPRQGPQPQHF.

The chain recombines TRBV19 with TRBJ1-1, with D unclear. Germline loops: CDR1 LNHDA, CDR2 SQIVND (reference sequence). This CDR3 has 17 amino acids. V was trimmed by 3 bases and J by 2 bases, leaving 19 bases between them. The CDR3 coding sequence is TGTGCCAGTAGTATGGGGTTGGATTTATCCCGTAACACTGAAGCTTTCTTT. Amino acids: CASSMGLDLSRNTEAFF.

This rearrangement joins TRBV25-1 to TRBJ1-2, with unresolved D. Trimming took 1 base from V and 2 from J, leaving 8 bases between them. CDR1 and CDR2 from the germline V gene are MGHDK and SYGVNS. The CDR3 contains 14 residues. The CDR3 sequence: CASSELETNYGYTF. In nucleotides, the CDR3 is TGTGCCAGCAGTGAATTGGAAACAAACTATGGCTACACCTTC.

V usage is TRBV4-2 and J usage is TRBJ2-5; 14 positions agree with TRBD2. J was trimmed by 1 base and V by 4 bases; bases with no gene match: 20. CDR3 length: 22 amino acids. CDR1 is LGHNA, CDR2 YNFKEQ, per germline. Here the CDR3 reads CASSPRLPGTSGRGGAQETQYF. The CDR3 DNA is TGTGCCAGCAGCCCGAGACTACCCGGGACTAGCGGGAGAGGAGGGGCCCAAGAGACCCAGTACTTC.

Worth noting for this clonotype: A read error may be the cause here, since a much bigger clone is one base away. This chain connects TRBV6-5 to TRBJ1-2; 10 bases line up with TRBD1. From germline, CDR1 is MNHEY and CDR2 SVGAGI. The CDR3 has 18 residues. CDR3 sequence reads: CTSSYSLRWTGGEGGYTF. In DNA, the CDR3 is TGTACCAGCAGTTATAGCCTCCGATGGACAGGGGGAGAAGGAGGCTACACCTTC.

This clonotype was counted at least ten times. J is TRBJ1-1 and V is TRBV11-3, with unresolved D. CDR3 length: 14 residues. Germline loops: CDR1 SGHNT, CDR2 YENEEA. V was shortened by 8 bases and J by 5 bases, with 18 bases between the two germline ends. In DNA, the CDR3 is TGTGCCAGCGGAAGAGGTAGGGTTGGTACTGAAGCTTTCTTT. It is translated as CASGRGRVGTEAFF.

This clonotype came up many times. J is TRBJ2-2 and V is TRBV30; D is unclear. Per germline, CDR1 GTSNPN and CDR2 SVGIG (reference sequence). V was shortened by 0 bases and J by 6 bases, with 14 bases between the two germline ends. This CDR3 comprises 15 residues. The DNA for the CDR3 is TGTGCCTGGAGTGTACGGCTAGTTTGGTCCGGGGAGCTGTTTTTT. It translates to CAWSVRLVWSGELFF.

The rearrangement links TRBV7-2 to TRBJ2-1; possible D gene TRBD2, 5 bases. The CDR3 is 15 residues long. From germline, CDR1 is SGHTA and CDR2 FQGNSA. V was trimmed by 4 bases and J by 4 bases, leaving 14 bases between them. The CDR3 DNA reads TGTGCCAGCAGCTCCTACGACGGGGAATACAATGAGCAGTTCTTC. Translating gives CASSSYDGEYNEQFF.

There are a few counts of this clonotype. The chain couples TRBV12-5 to TRBJ2-2, with a tentative D call TRBD1 (5 bases). Germline CDR1 reads LGHNT; CDR2 reads FRNRAP. This CDR3 contains 15 residues. V was trimmed by 7 bases and J by 5 bases, leaving 17 bases between them. CDR3: CASARQFLKTGELFF. The CDR3 DNA reads TGTGCTAGTGCCCGACAGTTTTTGAAAACCGGGGAGCTGTTTTTT.

The rearrangement links TRBV20-1 to TRBJ2-7, with D maybe TRBD2 (5 bases). CDR3 size: 15 residues. Germline V gene lookup returns CDR1 DFQATT and CDR2 SNEGSKA (reference sequence). With 3 bases removed from V and 0 bases from J, the gap between germline ends came to 15 bases. CDR3 coding DNA: TGCAGTGCTAGGGCGGTCGGGGAAAGCTCCTACGAGCAGTACTTC. Its translation is CSARAVGESSYEQYF.

This chain joins TRBV30 and TRBJ1-2, with D possibly matching TRBD1 (5 bases). Germline CDR1 and CDR2: GTSNPN and SVGIG (reference sequence). V lost 0 bases to trimming and J lost 8 bases, with 7 bases between them. CDR3 length equals 11 residues. CDR3 sequence: CAWSVGAGYTF. The DNA for the CDR3 is TGTGCCTGGAGTGTAGGGGCGGGCTACACCTTC.

This sequence joins TRBV5-1 and TRBJ2-7; D is ambiguous. Germline CDR1 and CDR2: SGHRS and YFSETQ. The ends were cut back, 1 base at V and 2 bases at J, with 10 bases in the middle. The CDR3 extends over 14 amino acids. CDR3: CASSLLRDTYEQYF. CDR3 bases: TGCGCCAGCAGCTTGTTGCGCGATACCTACGAGCAGTACTTC.

This clonotype has a count of ten or more. The rearrangement joins TRBV6-2 or TRBV6-3 to TRBJ1-1; no definite D call. Between the trimmed V and J ends, which lost 0 bases and 0 bases, there was a span of 11 bases. In germline, CDR1 is MNHEY, CDR2 SVGEGT. The CDR3 is made up of 16 amino acids. CDR3: CASSYSKADMNTEAFF. The CDR3, as DNA: TGTGCCAGCAGTTACTCGAAAGCGGATATGAACACTGAAGCTTTCTTT.

This clonotype was picked up many times. Here the CDR3 reads CASSPPRSGRAAGELFF. The CDR3 DNA reads as TGTGCCAGCAGCCCACCCAGGAGCGGGAGGGCCGCCGGGGAGCTGTTTTTT. The chain combines TRBV7-3 with TRBJ2-2, with 10 bases aligning to TRBD2. V lost 5 bases and J lost 6; bases outside the gene matches: 12. The CDR3 sequence is 17 residues long. Germline V gene data show CDR1 as SGHTA and CDR2 as FQGTGA.

Many counts were recorded for this clonotype. The chain joins TRBV28 to TRBJ2-7, with D possibly matching TRBD1 (5 bases). Germline loops: CDR1 MDHEN, CDR2 SYDVKM. The CDR3 spans 15 residues. V lost 5 bases to trimming and J lost 8 bases, with 22 bases between them. The CDR3 loop is CASSGRVLVYEKQYF. CDR3 nucleotide sequence: TGTGCCAGCAGTGGCAGGGTTTTAGTCTACGAAAAGCAGTACTTC.

The genes are TRBV25-1 and TRBJ2-2; either TRBD1 or TRBD2 may supply D (5 bases each). The V and J ends lost 3 bases and 1 base respectively, with 18 bases between them. Germline V gene sequence: CDR1 MGHDK, CDR2 SYGVNS. The CDR3 is 18 amino acids. This CDR3 is CASSDRDRRGMNTGELFF. CDR3 nucleotide sequence: TGTGCCAGCAGTGATCGGGACCGAAGGGGAATGAACACCGGGGAGCTGTTTTTT.

The table lists this clonotype with many counts. The chain combines TRBV24-1 with TRBJ2-2; no firm D call. The V and J ends lost 4 bases and 0 bases respectively, with 14 bases between them. CDR1 and CDR2 from the germline V gene are KGHDR and SFDVKD. The CDR3 has 17 amino acids. Here the CDR3 reads CATSDPQLLSNTGELFF. The DNA for the CDR3 is TGTGCCACCAGTGACCCACAGCTTCTTTCGAACACCGGGGAGCTGTTTTTT.

Only one count was recorded for this clonotype. V usage is TRBV15 and J usage is TRBJ1-1; no firm D call. V dropped 0 bases and J dropped 3 bases, with 5 bases sitting between them. The CDR3 is 13 residues long. CDR1 is LNHNV and CDR2 is YYDKDF in the germline V gene (reference sequence). In DNA form, the CDR3 reads TGTGCCACCAGCAGAGATTTTCACACTGAAGCTTTCTTT. This gives the protein CATSRDFHTEAFF.

This clonotype was observed a handful of times. V gene TRBV24-1 combines with J gene TRBJ1-4; D call uncertain. Germline CDR1 is KGHDR and CDR2 is SFDVKD. The V and J ends lost 8 bases and 0 bases respectively, with 9 bases between them. The CDR3 contains 14 residues. The CDR3 DNA sequence: TGTGCCACCACCCCCGGAGCAACTAATGAAAAACTGTTTTTT. It specifies CATTPGATNEKLFF.

The V gene is TRBV9, the J gene TRBJ2-4; TRBD2 matches 9 bases. The germline CDR1 and CDR2 sequences are SGDLS and YYNGEE. The V segment lost 0 bases and the J segment 9 bases; nucleotides outside the gene matches: 4. CDR3 length: 14 residues. CDR3 protein: CASSVDSREGIQYF. CDR3 sequence (DNA): TGTGCCAGCAGCGTAGATTCGCGGGAGGGCATTCAGTACTTC. Full variable domain (outside the CDR3, taken from reference TRBV9 and TRBJ2-4): DSGVTQTPKHLITATGQRVTLRCSPRSGDLSVYWYQQSLDQGLQFLIQYYNGEERAKGNILERFSAQQFPDLHSELNLSSLELGDSALYFCASSVDSREGIQYFGAGTRLSVL.

A few counts support this clonotype. The chain is built from TRBV6-1 and TRBJ1-6, with a possible D match to TRBD1 (6 bases). Germline V gene data show CDR1 as MNHNS and CDR2 as SASEGT. The V gene lost 5 bases and the J gene lost 4 bases, with 9 bases spanning the gap. This CDR3 spans 14 amino acids. The CDR3 nucleotides are TGTGCCAGCAGTTCGGGGACATATAATTCACCCCTCCACTTT. Amino acid sequence: CASSSGTYNSPLHF.

This clonotype turned up a few times. The genes are TRBV5-1 and TRBJ2-5, with 8 bases that match TRBD2. The CDR3 totals 15 residues. V trimming: 0 bases; J trimming: 12 bases; junction bases outside the gene matches: 13. In germline, CDR1 is SGHRS, CDR2 YFSETQ. DNA of the CDR3: TGCGCCAGCAGCTTGGCCGGCGCGTCGGGAGGGCTTAAGTACTTC. This sequence encodes CASSLAGASGGLKYF.

The genes are TRBV5-5 and TRBJ1-1, with TRBD1 matching 7 bases. This CDR3 has 16 residues. CDR1 is SGHKS and CDR2 is YYEKEE in the germline V gene (reference sequence). After removal of 0 bases from V and 3 bases from J, the junction contained 8 bases not matched to a gene. CDR3 DNA: TGTGCCAGCAGCTTGGTCCCGACCAGGGGGGACACTGAAGCTTTCTTT. Encoded protein: CASSLVPTRGDTEAFF.

This clonotype has at least ten counts. This rearrangement joins TRBV29-1 to TRBJ2-2; 11 nucleotides agree with TRBD1. This CDR3 comprises 17 residues. Germline V lookup: CDR1 SQVTM, CDR2 ANQGSEA. V trimming: 6 bases; J trimming: 0 bases; junction bases outside the gene matches: 9. The CDR3 sequence is CSVLPGTGGTNTGELFF. DNA of the CDR3: TGCAGCGTATTACCCGGGACAGGGGGGACGAACACCGGGGAGCTGTTTTTT.

This clonotype was recorded at least ten times. The chain combines TRBV6-1 with TRBJ1-1; perhaps TRBD1 as D (6 bases). Trimming left V 7 bases short and J 5 bases short, with 23 bases between. Germline CDR1 reads MNHNS; CDR2 reads SASEGT. This CDR3 spans 16 amino acids. The CDR3: CASTKTGGLRKTEAFF. The CDR3, as DNA: TGTGCCAGCACCAAGACGGGGGGGCTTCGAAAGACTGAAGCTTTCTTT.